This TCR beta chain came from a study of cytotoxic CD8 clonotypes in ibrutinib-treated CLL. Across the whole study: Responses: some 25 partial, 2 complete; after median about 70 months, 14 stayed remitted, some 12 progressed. Mean yields were approximately 260,000 productive templates and under 100,000 productive rearrangements per sample.

Sequencing used immunoSEQ multiplex PCR; TCRdb keeps in-frame clones, though not all of them. In the table there are about 180,000 clones, more than 80% of which are singletons. Trimming at V came to 4 bases and at J to 12 bases, leaving 16 bases not matched to a gene. Germline V lookup: CDR1 SGHDT, CDR2 YYEEEE. The CDR3 has 15 amino acids. For TCR beta libraries, roughly 2 micrograms of genomic DNA were obtained from cryopreserved PBMCs. The TCR originated in a human donor with chronic lymphocytic leukemia. The material sequenced was PBMCs, taken after 24 months of ibrutinib treatment. This chain joins TRBV5-6 and TRBJ2-7, with TRBD2 matching 10 bases. This CDR3 is CASSAVGQLAGVRYF. CDR3 coding DNA: TGTGCCAGCAGCGCCGTGGGGCAGCTAGCGGGAGTGCGGTACTTC.